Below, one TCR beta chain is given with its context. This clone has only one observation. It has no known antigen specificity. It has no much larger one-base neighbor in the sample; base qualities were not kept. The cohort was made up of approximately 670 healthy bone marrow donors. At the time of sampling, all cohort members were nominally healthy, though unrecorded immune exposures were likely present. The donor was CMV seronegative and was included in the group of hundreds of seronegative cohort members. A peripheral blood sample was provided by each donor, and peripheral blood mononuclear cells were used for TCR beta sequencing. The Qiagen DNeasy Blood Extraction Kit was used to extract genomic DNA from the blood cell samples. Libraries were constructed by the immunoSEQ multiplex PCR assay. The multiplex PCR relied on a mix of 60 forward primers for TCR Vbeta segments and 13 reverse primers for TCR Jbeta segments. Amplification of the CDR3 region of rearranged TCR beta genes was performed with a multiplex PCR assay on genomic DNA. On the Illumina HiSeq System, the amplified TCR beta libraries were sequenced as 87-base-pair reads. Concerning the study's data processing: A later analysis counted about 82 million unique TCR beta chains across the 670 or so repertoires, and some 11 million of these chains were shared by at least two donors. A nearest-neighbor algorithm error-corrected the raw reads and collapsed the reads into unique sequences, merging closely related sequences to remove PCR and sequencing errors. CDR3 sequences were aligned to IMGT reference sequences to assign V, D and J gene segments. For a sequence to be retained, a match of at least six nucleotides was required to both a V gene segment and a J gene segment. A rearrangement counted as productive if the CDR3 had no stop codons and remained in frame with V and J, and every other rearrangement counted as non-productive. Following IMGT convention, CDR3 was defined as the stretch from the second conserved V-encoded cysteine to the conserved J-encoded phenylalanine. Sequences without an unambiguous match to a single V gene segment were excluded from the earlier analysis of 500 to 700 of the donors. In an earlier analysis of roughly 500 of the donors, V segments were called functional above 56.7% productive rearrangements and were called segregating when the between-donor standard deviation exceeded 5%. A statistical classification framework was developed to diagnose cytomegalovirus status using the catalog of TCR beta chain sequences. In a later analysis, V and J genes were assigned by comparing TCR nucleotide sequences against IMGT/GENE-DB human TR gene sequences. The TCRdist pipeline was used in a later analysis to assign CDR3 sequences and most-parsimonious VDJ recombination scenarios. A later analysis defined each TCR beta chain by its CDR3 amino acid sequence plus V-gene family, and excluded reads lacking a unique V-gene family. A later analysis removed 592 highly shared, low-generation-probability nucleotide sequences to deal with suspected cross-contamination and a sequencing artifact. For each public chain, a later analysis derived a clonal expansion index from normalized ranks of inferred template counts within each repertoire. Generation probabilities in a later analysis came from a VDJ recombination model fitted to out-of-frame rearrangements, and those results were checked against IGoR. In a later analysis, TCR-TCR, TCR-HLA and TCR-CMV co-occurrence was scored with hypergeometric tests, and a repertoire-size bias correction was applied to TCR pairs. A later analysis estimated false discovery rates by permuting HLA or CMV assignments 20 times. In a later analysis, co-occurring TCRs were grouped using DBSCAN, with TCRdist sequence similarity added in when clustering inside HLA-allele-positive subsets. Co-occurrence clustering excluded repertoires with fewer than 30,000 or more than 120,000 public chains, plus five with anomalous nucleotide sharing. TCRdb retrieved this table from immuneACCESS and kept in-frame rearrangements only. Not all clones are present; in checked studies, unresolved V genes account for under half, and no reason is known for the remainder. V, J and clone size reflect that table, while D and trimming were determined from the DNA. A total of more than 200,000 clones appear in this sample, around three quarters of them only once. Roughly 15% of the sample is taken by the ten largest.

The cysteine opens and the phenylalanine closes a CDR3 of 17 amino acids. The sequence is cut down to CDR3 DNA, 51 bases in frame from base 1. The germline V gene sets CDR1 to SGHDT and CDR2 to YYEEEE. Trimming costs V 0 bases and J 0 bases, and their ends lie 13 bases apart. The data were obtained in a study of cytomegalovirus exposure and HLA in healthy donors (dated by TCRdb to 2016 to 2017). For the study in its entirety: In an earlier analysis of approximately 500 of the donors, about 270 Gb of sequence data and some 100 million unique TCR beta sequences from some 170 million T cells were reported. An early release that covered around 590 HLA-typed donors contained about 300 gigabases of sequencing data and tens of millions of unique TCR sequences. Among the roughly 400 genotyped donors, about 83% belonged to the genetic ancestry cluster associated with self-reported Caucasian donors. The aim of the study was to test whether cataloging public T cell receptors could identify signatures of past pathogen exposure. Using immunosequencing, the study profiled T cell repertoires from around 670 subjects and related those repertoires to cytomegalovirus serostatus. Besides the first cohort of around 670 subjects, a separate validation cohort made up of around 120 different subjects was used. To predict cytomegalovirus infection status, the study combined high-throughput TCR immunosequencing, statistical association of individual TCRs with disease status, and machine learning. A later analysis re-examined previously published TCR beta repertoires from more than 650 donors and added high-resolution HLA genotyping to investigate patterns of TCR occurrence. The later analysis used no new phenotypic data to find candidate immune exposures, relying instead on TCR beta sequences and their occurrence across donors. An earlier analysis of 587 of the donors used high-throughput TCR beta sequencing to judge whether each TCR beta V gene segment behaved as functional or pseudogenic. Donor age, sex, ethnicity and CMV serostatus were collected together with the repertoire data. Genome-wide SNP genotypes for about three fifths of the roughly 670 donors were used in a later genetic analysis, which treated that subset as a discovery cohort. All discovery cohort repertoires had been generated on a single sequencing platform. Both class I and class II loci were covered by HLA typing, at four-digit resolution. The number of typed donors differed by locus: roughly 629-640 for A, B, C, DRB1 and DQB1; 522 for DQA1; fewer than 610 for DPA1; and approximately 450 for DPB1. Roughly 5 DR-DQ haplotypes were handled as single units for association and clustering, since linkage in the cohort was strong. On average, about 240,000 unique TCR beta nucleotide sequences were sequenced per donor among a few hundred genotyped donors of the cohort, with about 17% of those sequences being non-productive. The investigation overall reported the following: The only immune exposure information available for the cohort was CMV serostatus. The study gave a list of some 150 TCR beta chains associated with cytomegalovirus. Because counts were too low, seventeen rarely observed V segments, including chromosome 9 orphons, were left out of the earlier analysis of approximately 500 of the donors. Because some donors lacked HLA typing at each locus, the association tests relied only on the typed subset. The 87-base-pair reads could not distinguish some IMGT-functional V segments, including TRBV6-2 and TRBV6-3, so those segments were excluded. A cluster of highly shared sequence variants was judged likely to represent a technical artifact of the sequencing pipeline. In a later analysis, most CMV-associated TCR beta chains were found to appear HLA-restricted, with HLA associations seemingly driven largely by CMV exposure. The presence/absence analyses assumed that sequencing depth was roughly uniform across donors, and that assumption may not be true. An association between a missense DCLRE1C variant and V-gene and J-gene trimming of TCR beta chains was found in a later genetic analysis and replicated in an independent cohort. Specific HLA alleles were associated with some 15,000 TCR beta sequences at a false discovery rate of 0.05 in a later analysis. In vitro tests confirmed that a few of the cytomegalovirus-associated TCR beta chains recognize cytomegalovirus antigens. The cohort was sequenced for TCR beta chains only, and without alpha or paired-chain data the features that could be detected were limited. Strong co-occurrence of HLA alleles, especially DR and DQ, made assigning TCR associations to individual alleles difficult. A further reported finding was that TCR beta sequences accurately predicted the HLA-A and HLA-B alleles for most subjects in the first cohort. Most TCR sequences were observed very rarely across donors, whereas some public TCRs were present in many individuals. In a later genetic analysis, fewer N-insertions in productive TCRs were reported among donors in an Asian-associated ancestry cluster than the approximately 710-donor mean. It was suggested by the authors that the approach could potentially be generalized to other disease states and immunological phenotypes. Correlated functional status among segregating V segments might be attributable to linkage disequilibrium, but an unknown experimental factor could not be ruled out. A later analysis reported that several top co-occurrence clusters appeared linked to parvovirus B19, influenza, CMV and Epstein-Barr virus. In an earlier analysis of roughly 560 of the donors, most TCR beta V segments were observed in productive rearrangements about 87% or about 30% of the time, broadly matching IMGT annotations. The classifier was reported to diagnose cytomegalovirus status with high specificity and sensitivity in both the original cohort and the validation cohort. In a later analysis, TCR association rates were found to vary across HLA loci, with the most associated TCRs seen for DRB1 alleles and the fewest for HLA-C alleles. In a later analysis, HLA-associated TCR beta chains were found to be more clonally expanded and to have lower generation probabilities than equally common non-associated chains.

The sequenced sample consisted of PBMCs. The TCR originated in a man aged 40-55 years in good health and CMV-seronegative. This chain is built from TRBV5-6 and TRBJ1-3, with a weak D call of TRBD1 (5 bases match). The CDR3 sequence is CASSLDTGTVSGNTIYF. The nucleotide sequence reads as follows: TGTGCCAGCAGCTTGGATACAGGCACGGTCTCTGGAAACACCATATATTTT. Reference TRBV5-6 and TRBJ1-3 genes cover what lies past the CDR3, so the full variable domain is DAGVTQSPTHLIKTRGQQVTLRCSPKSGHDTVSWYQQALGQGPQFIFQYYEEEERQRGNFPDRFSGHQFPNYSSELNVNALLLGDSALYLCASSLDTGTVSGNTIYFGEGSWLTVV.